This T cell receptor beta chain emerged from a study of T cell changes during pregnancy in multiple sclerosis. Sequenced by immunoSEQ multiplex PCR; TCRdb stores in-frame clones only, minus some. The table lists approximately 50,000 clones, around 90% of them singletons. Deletions cut 5 bases from V and 3 bases from J, with 13 bases between. The CDR3 length is 14 residues. The germline V gene has CDR1 MNHNS and CDR2 SASEGT. The sequence derives from a female donor with multiple sclerosis, enrolled in a pregnancy study. Sequencing was performed on CD8+ T cells from peripheral blood mononuclear cells, taken after pregnancy. The gene calls are TRBV6-1 and TRBJ1-1; no definite D call. The CDR3 DNA follows: TGTGCCAGCAGTTCAACGGCGCGGGACACTGAAGCTTTCTTT. As protein: CASSSTARDTEAFF.